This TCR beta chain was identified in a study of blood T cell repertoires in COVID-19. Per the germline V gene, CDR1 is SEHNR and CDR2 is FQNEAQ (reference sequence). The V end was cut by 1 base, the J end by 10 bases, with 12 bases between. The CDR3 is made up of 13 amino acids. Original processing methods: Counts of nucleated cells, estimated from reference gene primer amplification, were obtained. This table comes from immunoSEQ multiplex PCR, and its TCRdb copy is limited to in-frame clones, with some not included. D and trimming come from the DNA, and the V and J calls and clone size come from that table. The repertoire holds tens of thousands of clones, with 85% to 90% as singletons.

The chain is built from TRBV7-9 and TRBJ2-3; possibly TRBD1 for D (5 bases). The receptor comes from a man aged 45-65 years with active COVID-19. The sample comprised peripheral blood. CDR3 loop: CASSLVWTPAQYF. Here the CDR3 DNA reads TGTGCCAGCAGCTTAGTTTGGACACCGGCGCAGTATTTT.